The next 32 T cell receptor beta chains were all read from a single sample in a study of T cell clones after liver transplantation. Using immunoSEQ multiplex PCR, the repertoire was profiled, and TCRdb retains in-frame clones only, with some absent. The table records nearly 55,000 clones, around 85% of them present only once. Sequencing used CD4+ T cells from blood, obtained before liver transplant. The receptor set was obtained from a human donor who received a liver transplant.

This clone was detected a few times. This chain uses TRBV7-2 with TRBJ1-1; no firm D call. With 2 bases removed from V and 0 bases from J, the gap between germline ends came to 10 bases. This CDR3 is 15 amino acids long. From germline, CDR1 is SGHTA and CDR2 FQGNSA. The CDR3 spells CASSLQLRMNTEAFF. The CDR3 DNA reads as TGTGCCAGCAGCTTACAGCTACGGATGAACACTGAAGCTTTCTTT.

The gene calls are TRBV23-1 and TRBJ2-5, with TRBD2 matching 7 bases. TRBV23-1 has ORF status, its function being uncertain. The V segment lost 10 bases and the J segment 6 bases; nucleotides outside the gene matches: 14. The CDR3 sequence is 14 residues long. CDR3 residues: CATKGLGEGKTQYF. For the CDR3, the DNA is TGCGCCACCAAGGGCTTGGGGGAGGGAAAGACCCAGTACTTC.

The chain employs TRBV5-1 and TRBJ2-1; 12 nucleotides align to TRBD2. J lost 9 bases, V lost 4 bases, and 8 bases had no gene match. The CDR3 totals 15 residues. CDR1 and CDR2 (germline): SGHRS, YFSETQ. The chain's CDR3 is CASSVTSGSRAEQFF. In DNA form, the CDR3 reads TGCGCCAGCAGCGTGACTAGCGGGAGTCGCGCTGAGCAGTTCTTC.

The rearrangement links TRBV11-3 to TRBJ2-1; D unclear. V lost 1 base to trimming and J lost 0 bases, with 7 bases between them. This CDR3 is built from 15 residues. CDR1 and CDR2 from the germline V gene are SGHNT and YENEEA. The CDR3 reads CASSLGVVSYNEQFF. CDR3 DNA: TGTGCCAGCAGCTTAGGGGTCGTCTCCTACAATGAGCAGTTCTTC.

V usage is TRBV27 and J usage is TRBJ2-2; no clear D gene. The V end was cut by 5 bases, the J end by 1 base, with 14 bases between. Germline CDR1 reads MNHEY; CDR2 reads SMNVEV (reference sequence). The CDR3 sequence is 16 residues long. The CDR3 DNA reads TGTGCCAGCAGTGAACAAACAGCGATGAACACCGGGGAGCTGTTTTTT. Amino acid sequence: CASSEQTAMNTGELFF.

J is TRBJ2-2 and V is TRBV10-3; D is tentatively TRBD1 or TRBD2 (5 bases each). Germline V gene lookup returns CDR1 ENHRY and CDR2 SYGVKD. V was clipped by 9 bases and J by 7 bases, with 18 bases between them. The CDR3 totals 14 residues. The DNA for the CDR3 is TGTGCCATAGGGACCGGGAAAAATCACGGGGAGCTGTTTTTT. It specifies CAIGTGKNHGELFF.

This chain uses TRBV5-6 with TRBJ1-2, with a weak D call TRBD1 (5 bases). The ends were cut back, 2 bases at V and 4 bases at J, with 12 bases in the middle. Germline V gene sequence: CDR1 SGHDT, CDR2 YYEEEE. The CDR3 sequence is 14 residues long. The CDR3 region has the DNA TGTGCCAGCAGCTTAGGGGCAGACAGCTATGGCTACACCTTC. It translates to CASSLGADSYGYTF.

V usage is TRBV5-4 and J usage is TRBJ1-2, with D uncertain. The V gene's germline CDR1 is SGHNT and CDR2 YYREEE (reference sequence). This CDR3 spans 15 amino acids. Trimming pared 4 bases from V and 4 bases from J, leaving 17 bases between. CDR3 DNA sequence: TGTGCCAGCAGCCCTCGGTCAGGAGGGAGCTATGGCTACACCTTC. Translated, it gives CASSPRSGGSYGYTF.

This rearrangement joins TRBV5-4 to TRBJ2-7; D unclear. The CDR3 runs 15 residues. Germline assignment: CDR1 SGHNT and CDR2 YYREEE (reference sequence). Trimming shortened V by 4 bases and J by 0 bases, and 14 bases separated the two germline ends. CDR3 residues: CASSASIDGSYEQYF. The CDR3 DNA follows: TGTGCCAGCAGCGCATCGATTGACGGCTCCTACGAGCAGTACTTC.

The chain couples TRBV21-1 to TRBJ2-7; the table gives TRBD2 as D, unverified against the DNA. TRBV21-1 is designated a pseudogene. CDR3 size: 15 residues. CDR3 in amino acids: CASSYRDGGSYEQYF. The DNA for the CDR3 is TGTGCCAGCAGCTACCGGGACGGGGGCTCCTACGAGCAGTACTTC.

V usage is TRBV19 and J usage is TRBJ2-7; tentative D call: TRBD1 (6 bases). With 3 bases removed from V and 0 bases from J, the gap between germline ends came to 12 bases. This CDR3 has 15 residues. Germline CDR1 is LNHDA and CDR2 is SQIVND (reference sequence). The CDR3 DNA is TGTGCCAGTAGTATCGCCCCGGACAGCTCCTACGAGCAGTACTTC. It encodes CASSIAPDSSYEQYF.

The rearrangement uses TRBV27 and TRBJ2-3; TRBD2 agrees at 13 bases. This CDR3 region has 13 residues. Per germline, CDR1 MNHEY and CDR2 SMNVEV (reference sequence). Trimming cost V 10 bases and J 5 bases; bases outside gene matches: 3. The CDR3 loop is CATRLAGGDTQYF. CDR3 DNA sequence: TGTGCCACCCGACTAGCGGGGGGAGATACGCAGTATTTT.

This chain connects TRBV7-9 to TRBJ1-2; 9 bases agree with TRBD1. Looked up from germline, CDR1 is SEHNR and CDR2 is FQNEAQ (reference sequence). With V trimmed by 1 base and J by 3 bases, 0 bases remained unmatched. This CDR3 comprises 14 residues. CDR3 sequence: CASSLDRGHYGYTF. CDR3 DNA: TGTGCCAGCAGCTTAGACAGGGGGCACTATGGCTACACCTTC.

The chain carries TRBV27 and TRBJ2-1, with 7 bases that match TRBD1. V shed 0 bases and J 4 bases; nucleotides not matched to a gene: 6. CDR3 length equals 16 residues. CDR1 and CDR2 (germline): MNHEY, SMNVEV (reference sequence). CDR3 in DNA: TGTGCCAGCAGTTTATCCCCCGGGACAGATTACAATGAGCAGTTCTTC. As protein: CASSLSPGTDYNEQFF.

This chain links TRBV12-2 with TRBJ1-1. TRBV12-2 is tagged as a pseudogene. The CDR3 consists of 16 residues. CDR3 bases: TGTGCAAGTCACCTCGATATCTCAGCGTCACTGACTGAAGCTTTCTTT. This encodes CASHLDISASLTEAFF.

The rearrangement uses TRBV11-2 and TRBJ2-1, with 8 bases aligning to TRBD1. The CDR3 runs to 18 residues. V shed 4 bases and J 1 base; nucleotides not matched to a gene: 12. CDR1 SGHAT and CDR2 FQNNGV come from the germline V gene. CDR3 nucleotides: TGTGCCAGCAGCTCGGATCTGTCTGGACAGGGTTCCTACAATGAGCAGTTCTTC. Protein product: CASSSDLSGQGSYNEQFF. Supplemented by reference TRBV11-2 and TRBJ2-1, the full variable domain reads EAGVAQSPRYKIIEKRQSVAFWCNPISGHATLYWYQQILGQGPKLLIQFQNNGVVDDSQLPKDRFSAERLKGVDSTLKIQPAKLEDSAVYLCASSSDLSGQGSYNEQFFGPGTRLTVL.

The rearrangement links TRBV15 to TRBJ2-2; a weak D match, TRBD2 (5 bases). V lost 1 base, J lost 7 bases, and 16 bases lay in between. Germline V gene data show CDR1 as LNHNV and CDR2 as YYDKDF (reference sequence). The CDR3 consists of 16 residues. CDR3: CATSRAGWPNHGELFF. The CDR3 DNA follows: TGTGCCACCAGCAGAGCGGGGTGGCCCAACCACGGGGAGCTGTTTTTT.

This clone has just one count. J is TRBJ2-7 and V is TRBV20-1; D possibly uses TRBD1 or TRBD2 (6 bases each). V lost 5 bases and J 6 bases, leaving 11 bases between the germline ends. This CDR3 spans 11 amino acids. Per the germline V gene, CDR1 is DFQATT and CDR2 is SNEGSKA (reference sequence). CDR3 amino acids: CSAPKGGEQYF. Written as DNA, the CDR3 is TGCAGTGCTCCAAAGGGGGGCGAGCAGTACTTC.

CDR3 nucleotide sequence: TGTGCCAGCAGCTTAGGACTAGCGGGCGTCACAGATACGCAGTATTTT. Amino acids: CASSLGLAGVTDTQYF. This chain joins TRBV7-2 and TRBJ2-3, with 10 positions matching TRBD2. Per the germline V gene, CDR1 is SGHTA and CDR2 is FQGNSA. CDR3 length: 16 residues. V trimming: 1 base; J trimming: 2 bases; junction bases outside the gene matches: 3. Filled out from reference TRBV7-2 and TRBJ2-3, the complete variable domain reads GAGVSQSPSNKVTEKGKDVELRCDPISGHTALYWYRQSLGQGLEFLIYFQGNSAPDKSGLPSDRFSAERTGGSVSTLTIQRTQQEDSAVYLCASSLGLAGVTDTQYFGPGTRLTVL.

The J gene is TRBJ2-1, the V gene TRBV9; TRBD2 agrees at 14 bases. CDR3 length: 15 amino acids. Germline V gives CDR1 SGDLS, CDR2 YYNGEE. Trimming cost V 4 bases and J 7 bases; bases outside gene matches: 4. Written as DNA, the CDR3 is TGTGCCAGCAGCCCGACTAGCGGGAGGGTGAATGAGCAGTTCTTC. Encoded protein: CASSPTSGRVNEQFF.

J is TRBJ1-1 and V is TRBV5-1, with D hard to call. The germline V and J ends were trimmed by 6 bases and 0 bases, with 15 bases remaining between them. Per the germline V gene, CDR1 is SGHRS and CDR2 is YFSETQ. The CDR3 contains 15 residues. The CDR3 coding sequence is TGCGCCAGCACACGGGAGGGATCCATGAACACTGAAGCTTTCTTT. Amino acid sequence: CASTREGSMNTEAFF.

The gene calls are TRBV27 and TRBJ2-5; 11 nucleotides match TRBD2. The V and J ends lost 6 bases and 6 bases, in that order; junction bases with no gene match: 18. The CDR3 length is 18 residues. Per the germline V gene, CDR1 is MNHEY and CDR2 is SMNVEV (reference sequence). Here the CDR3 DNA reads TGTGCCAGCAGAGCAAGTAGCGGGGGGGATAGGGGAAGGCAGACCCAGTACTTC. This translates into CASRASSGGDRGRQTQYF.

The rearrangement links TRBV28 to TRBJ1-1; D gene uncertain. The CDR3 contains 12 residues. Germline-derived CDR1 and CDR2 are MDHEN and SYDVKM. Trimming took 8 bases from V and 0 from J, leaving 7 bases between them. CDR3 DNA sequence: TGTGCCAGCTTGACGGTGAACACTGAAGCTTTCTTT. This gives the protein CASLTVNTEAFF.

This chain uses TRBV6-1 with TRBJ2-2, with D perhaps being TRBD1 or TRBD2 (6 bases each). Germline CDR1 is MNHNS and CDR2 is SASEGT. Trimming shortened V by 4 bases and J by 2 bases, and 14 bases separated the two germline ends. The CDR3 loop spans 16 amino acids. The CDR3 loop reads CASSGYREVNTGELFF. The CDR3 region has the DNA TGTGCCAGCAGTGGTTACAGGGAGGTTAACACCGGGGAGCTGTTTTTT.

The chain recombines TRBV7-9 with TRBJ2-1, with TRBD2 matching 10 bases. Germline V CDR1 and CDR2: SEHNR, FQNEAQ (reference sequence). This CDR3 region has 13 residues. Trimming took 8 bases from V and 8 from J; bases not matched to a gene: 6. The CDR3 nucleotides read TGTGCCAGCCCTAGCGGGAGTATCGATGAGCAGTTCTTC. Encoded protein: CASPSGSIDEQFF.

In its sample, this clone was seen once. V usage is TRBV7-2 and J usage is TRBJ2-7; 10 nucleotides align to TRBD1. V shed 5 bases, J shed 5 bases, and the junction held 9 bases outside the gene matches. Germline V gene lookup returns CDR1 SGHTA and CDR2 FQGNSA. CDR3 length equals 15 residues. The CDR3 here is CASSHRDRGPNEQYF. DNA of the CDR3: TGTGCCAGCAGCCACCGGGACAGGGGTCCAAACGAGCAGTACTTC. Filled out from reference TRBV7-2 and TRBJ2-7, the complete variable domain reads GAGVSQSPSNKVTEKGKDVELRCDPISGHTALYWYRQSLGQGLEFLIYFQGNSAPDKSGLPSDRFSAERTGGSVSTLTIQRTQQEDSAVYLCASSHRDRGPNEQYFGPGTRLTVT.

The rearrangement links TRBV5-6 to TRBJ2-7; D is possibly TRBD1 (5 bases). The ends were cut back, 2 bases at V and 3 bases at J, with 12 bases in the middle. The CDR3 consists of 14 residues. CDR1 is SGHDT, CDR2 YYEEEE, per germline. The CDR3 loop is CASSFSDSNYEQYF. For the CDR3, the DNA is TGTGCCAGCAGCTTTAGTGACAGCAACTACGAGCAGTACTTC.

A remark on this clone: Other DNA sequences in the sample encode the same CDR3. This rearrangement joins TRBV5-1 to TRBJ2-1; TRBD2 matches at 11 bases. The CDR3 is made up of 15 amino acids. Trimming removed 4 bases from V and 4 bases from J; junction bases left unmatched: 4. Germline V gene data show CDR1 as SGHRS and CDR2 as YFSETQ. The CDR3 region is CASSPGTSGYNEQFF. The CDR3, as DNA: TGCGCCAGCAGCCCAGGGACTAGCGGTTACAATGAGCAGTTCTTC.

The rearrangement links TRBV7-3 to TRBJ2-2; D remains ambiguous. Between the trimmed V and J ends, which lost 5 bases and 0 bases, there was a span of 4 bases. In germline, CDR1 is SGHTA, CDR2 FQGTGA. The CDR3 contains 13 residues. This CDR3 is CASSPTNTGELFF. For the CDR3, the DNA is TGTGCCAGCAGCCCTACGAACACCGGGGAGCTGTTTTTT.

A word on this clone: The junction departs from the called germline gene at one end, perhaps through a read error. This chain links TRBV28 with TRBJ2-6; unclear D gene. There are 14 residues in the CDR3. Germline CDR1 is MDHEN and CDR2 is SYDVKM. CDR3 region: CASTLTSGANVLTF. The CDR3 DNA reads TGTGCCAGCACTTTAACCTCTGGGGCCAACGTCCTGACTTTC.

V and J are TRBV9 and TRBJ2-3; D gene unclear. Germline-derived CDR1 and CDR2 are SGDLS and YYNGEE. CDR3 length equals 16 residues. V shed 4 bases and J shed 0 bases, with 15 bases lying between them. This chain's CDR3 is CASSPTALLSTDTQYF. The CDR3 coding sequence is TGTGCCAGCAGCCCCACCGCGTTACTCAGCACAGATACGCAGTATTTT.

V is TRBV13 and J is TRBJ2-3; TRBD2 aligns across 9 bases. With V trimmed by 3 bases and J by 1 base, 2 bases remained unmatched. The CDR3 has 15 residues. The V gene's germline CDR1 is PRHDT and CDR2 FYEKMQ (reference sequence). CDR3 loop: CASSLKRGGTDTQYF. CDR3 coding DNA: TGTGCCAGCAGCTTGAAGCGGGGGGGCACAGATACGCAGTATTTT.